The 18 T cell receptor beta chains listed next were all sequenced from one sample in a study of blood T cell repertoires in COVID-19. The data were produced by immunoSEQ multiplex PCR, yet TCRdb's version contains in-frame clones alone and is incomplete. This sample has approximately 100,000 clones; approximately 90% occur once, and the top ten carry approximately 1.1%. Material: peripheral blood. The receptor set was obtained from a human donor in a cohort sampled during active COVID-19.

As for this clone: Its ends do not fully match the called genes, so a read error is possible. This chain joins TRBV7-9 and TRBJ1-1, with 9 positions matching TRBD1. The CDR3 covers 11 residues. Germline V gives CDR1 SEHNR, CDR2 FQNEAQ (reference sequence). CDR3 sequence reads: CASSLRTGVNF. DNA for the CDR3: TGTGCCAGCAGCTTAAGGACAGGGGTGAACTTT.

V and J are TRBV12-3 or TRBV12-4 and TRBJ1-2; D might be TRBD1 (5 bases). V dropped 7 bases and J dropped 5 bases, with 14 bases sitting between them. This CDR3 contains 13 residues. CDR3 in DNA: TGTGCCAGCACCTTGCACCGGACATATGGCTACACCTTC. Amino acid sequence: CASTLHRTYGYTF.

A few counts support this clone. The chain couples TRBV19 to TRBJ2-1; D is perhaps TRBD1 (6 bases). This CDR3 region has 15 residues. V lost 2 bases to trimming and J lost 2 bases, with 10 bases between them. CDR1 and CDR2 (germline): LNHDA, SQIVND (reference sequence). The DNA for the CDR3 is TGTGCCAGTAGTATACAGGGGTCCCCCTACAATGAGCAGTTCTTC. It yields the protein CASSIQGSPYNEQFF.

CDR3 in amino acids: CASSSGFQPQHF. The CDR3 DNA sequence: TGTGCCAGCAGCTCGGGGTTTCAGCCCCAGCATTTT. The chain employs TRBV7-9 and TRBJ1-5; D gene ambiguous. CDR3 length: 12 amino acids. Germline-derived CDR1 and CDR2 are SEHNR and FQNEAQ (reference sequence). The V end lost 4 bases, the J end lost 6 bases, and 7 bases lay between the germline ends.

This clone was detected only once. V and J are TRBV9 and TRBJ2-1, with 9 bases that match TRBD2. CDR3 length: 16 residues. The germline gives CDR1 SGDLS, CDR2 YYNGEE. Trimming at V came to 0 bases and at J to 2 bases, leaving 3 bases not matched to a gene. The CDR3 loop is CASSVAAGGPYNEQFF. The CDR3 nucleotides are TGTGCCAGCAGCGTAGCCGCGGGGGGGCCCTACAATGAGCAGTTCTTC.

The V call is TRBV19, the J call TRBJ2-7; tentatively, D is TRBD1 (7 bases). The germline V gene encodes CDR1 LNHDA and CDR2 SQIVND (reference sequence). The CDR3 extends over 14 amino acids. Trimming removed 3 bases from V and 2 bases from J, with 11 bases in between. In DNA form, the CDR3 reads TGTGCCAGTAGTATCGGGGGACAGACCTACGAGCAGTACTTC. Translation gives CASSIGGQTYEQYF.

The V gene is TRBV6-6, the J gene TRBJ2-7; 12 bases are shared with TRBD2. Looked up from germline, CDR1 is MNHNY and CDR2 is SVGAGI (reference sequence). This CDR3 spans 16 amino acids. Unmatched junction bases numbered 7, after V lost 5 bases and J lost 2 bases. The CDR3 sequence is CASSRQTSGGTYEQYF. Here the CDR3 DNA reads TGTGCCAGCAGTCGACAAACTAGCGGGGGGACCTACGAGCAGTACTTC.

This CDR3 is CASSLESPGELFF. The CDR3 bases are TGTGCCAGCAGCTTAGAATCTCCCGGGGAGCTGTTTTTT. The chain joins TRBV11-2 to TRBJ2-2; D call uncertain. CDR1 and CDR2 (germline): SGHAT, FQNNGV. This CDR3 has 13 residues. The V and J ends lost 0 bases and 6 bases respectively, with 5 bases between them. The full variable domain, completed using reference TRBV11-2 and TRBJ2-2, is EAGVAQSPRYKIIEKRQSVAFWCNPISGHATLYWYQQILGQGPKLLIQFQNNGVVDDSQLPKDRFSAERLKGVDSTLKIQPAKLEDSAVYLCASSLESPGELFFGEGSRLTVL.

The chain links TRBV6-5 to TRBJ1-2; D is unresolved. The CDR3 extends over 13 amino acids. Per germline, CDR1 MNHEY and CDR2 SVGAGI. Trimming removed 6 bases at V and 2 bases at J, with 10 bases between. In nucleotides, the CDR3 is TGTGCCAGCAGGGTAGCCGGGAACTATGGCTACACCTTC. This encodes CASRVAGNYGYTF.

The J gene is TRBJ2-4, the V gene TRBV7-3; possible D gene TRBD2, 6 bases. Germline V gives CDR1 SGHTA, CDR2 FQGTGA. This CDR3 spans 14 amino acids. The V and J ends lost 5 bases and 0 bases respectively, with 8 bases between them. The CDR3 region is CASSPGLAKNIQYF. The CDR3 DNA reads TGTGCCAGCAGCCCGGGACTAGCCAAAAACATTCAGTACTTC.

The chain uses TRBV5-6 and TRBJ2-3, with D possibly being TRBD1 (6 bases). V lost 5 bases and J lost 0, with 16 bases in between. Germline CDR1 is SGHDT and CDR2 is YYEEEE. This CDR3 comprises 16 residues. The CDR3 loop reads CASSLPGESSTDTQYF. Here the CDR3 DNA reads TGTGCCAGCAGTTTGCCAGGGGAATCTAGCACAGATACGCAGTATTTT.

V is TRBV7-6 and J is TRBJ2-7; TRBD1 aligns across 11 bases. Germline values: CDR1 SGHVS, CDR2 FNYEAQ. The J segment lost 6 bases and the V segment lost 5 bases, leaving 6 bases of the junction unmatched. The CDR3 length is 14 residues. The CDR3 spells CASSAGGTGGEQYF. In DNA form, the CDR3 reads TGTGCCAGCAGCGCGGGAGGGACAGGGGGCGAGCAGTACTTC.

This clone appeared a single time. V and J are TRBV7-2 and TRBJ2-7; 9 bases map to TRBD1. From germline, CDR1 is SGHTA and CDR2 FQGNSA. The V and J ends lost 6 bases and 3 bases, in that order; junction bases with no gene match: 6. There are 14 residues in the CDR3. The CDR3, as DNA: TGTGCCAGCAGTCCACAGGGGGCGGGCTACGAGCAGTACTTC. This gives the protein CASSPQGAGYEQYF.

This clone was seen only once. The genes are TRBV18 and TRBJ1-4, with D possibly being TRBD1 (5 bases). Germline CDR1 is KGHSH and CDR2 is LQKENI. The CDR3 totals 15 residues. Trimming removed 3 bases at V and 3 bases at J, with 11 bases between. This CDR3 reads CASSPPGLANEKLFF. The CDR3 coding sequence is TGTGCCAGCTCACCGCCGGGACTGGCTAATGAAAAACTGTTTTTT.

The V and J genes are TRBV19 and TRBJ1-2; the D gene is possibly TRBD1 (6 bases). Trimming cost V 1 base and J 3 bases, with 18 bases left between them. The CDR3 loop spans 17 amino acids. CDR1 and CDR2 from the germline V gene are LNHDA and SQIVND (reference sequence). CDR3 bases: TGTGCCAGTAGTATAGCTGGGCAGGGGCCCGTATACTATGGCTACACCTTC. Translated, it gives CASSIAGQGPVYYGYTF.

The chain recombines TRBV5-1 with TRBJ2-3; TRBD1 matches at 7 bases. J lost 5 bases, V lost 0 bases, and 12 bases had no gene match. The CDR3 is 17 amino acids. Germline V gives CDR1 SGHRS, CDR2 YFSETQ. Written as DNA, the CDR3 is TGCGCCAGCAGCTTGGGATTCCGGGACAGATCTGGAGATACGCAGTATTTT. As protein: CASSLGFRDRSGDTQYF.

The CDR3 protein is CASRPTGQPLYGYTF. CDR3 DNA sequence: TGTGCCAGCAGGCCGACGGGACAGCCGCTCTATGGCTACACCTTC. J is TRBJ1-2 and V is TRBV28; 7 nucleotides align to TRBD1. Trimming took 6 bases from V and 4 from J; bases not matched to a gene: 11. This CDR3 contains 15 residues. Per the germline V gene, CDR1 is MDHEN and CDR2 is SYDVKM.

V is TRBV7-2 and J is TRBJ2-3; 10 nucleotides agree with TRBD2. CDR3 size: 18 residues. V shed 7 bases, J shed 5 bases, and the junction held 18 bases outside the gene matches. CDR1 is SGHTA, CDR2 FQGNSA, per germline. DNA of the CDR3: TGTGCCAGCATCCACTTACGAGGTCCTAGCGGGAGTCGAGATACGCAGTATTTT. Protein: CASIHLRGPSGSRDTQYF.